Below are 31 T cell receptor beta chains sequenced from a single sample in a study of T cells in Graves' hyperthyroidism and ophthalmopathy. RNA transcripts gave rise to amplified TCR beta CDR3 regions. Primed by the HTBI set, a first-round RT-PCR was run on the TCR CDR3. A single record per CDR3 protein comes from TCRdb applying MiXCR to the multiplex PCR reads. The repertoire holds 550,000 to 600,000 distinct CDR3 sequences, with roughly 17% as singletons. Sequenced material: blood. The receptors come from a woman between 18 and 29 years old with Graves' hyperthyroidism.

The J gene is TRBJ1-2, the V gene TRBV27; D gene uncertain. CDR1 is MNHEY, CDR2 SMNVEV, per germline (reference sequence). V lost 4 bases and J lost 8, with 14 bases in between. CDR3 length: 13 residues. CDR3 sequence: CASSSPSEGGYTF. In DNA form, the CDR3 reads TGTGCCAGCAGTTCCCCCTCAGAGGGAGGCTACACCTTC.

The chain employs TRBV4-1 and TRBJ2-5; 9 bases fit TRBD2. V was clipped by 1 base and J by 1 base; unmatched bases: 7. CDR1 and CDR2 from the germline V gene are MGHRA and YSYEKL. The CDR3 has 17 residues. The CDR3 loop reads CASSQGGIAGAQETQYF. Written as DNA, the CDR3 is TGCGCCAGCAGCCAAGGAGGTATAGCGGGGGCCCAAGAGACCCAGTACTTC.

The genes are TRBV2 and TRBJ2-3, with D uncertain. Germline-derived CDR1 and CDR2 are SNHLY and FYNNEI. V was cut by 4 bases and J by 2 bases, with 13 bases left in between. The CDR3 contains 15 residues. Written as DNA, the CDR3 is TGTGCCAGCAGTGGGGGAATTGATTACACAGATACGCAGTATTTT. It is translated as CASSGGIDYTDTQYF.

This clonotype was seen many times. V usage is TRBV12-3 or TRBV12-4 and J usage is TRBJ2-1; 10 bases match TRBD2. This CDR3 spans 17 amino acids. V lost 3 bases, J lost 7 bases, and 12 bases stayed unmatched. Here the CDR3 DNA reads TGTGCCAGCAGTTTCTCCCCGGGTAGCGGGAGGCTTAATGAGCAGTTCTTC. This gives the protein CASSFSPGSGRLNEQFF.

This clonotype was detected a few times. This rearrangement joins TRBV6-6 to TRBJ1-5; a weak D match, TRBD1 (6 bases). CDR3 size: 13 residues. Germline CDR1 is MNHNY and CDR2 is SVGAGI (reference sequence). The V gene lost 2 bases and the J gene lost 9 bases, with 11 bases spanning the gap. The DNA for the CDR3 is TGTGCCAGCAGTTACGGACAGTCGGGGCCCCAGCATTTT. It translates to CASSYGQSGPQHF.

This clonotype was observed at least ten times. The J gene is TRBJ1-1, the V gene TRBV5-1; the D gene is possibly TRBD1 (5 bases). From germline, CDR1 is SGHRS and CDR2 YFSETQ. This CDR3 has 14 residues. V was cut by 0 bases and J by 3 bases, with 9 bases left in between. The CDR3 bases are TGCGCCAGCAGCTTGGGGGGGGGATACACTGAAGCTTTCTTT. Translating it yields CASSLGGGYTEAFF.

In the case of this clonotype: A much more abundant neighbour one base away suggests this may be a read error. The rearrangement links TRBV29-1 to TRBJ2-7, with D perhaps TRBD1 (5 bases). Germline lookup yields CDR1 SQVTM and CDR2 ANQGSEA. The V end was cut by 5 bases, the J end by 4 bases, with 12 bases between. This CDR3 is built from 12 residues. The CDR3 DNA is TGCAGCGTTAAATTGCAGGGTTACGAGCAGTACTTC. Translation gives CSVKLQGYEQYF.

The chain combines TRBV20-1 with TRBJ2-6, with a weak D call TRBD2 (6 bases). The CDR3 runs to 16 residues. The ends were cut back, 1 base at V and 0 bases at J, with 10 bases in the middle. Germline CDR1 DFQATT, CDR2 SNEGSKA (reference sequence). The CDR3 DNA follows: TGCAGTGCTAGAGGGGGGGTGGGCTCTGGGGCCAACGTCCTGACTTTC. Protein product: CSARGGVGSGANVLTF.

V gene TRBV6-2 or TRBV6-3 combines with J gene TRBJ1-1; 9 bases line up with TRBD1. CDR1 is MNHEY, CDR2 SVGEGT, per germline. The CDR3 contains 14 residues. Trimming took 7 bases from V and 7 from J; bases not matched to a gene: 10. The CDR3 DNA reads TGTGCCAGCACCGATACAGGGGGCGGGTATGAAGCTTTCTTT. As protein: CASTDTGGGYEAFF.

This clonotype occurred a few times. The chain carries TRBV5-1 and TRBJ2-5, with 8 bases aligning to TRBD1. This CDR3 region has 16 residues. The germline V gene encodes CDR1 SGHRS and CDR2 YFSETQ. The V segment lost 0 bases and the J segment 5 bases; nucleotides outside the gene matches: 9. CDR3 sequence reads: CASSLGVARGQETQYF. The CDR3 region has the DNA TGCGCCAGCAGCTTGGGTGTCGCCAGGGGGCAGGAGACCCAGTACTTC.

The rearrangement joins TRBV6-9 to TRBJ2-7; D is undetermined. Germline assignment: CDR1 MNHGY and CDR2 SVAAGI. This CDR3 is built from 13 residues. V shed 6 bases and J shed 3 bases, with 12 bases lying between them. CDR3 sequence reads: CASSPRLIYEQYF. The DNA of the CDR3 is TGTGCCAGCAGCCCCCGACTGATCTACGAGCAGTACTTC.

Note on this clonotype: This may be a read error, as it is one base from a much larger clone. This likely comes from a read error, as the CDR3 has no conserved phenylalanine or tryptophan at its end. V gene TRBV18 combines with J gene TRBJ2-5; D is uncertain. Trimming stripped 6 bases from V and 0 bases from J, with 2 bases between. From germline, CDR1 is KGHSH and CDR2 LQKENI. This CDR3 has 11 amino acids. The CDR3: CASSNQETQYL. In DNA, the CDR3 is TGTGCCAGCTCCAACCAAGAGACCCAGTACTTA.

This clonotype was recorded many times. The chain links TRBV10-3 to TRBJ2-7; TRBD2 matches at 7 bases. The CDR3 is made up of 14 amino acids. V shed 3 bases, J shed 3 bases, and the junction held 5 bases outside the gene matches. Germline CDR1 is ENHRY and CDR2 is SYGVKD. As DNA, the CDR3 is TGTGCCATCAGTGACCCAGCGGGAAACTACGAGCAGTACTTC. It codes for CAISDPAGNYEQYF.

This clonotype was seen only a few times. J is TRBJ2-2 and V is TRBV12-3 or TRBV12-4; D call uncertain. The CDR3 contains 11 residues. The V end was cut by 7 bases, the J end by 8 bases, with 8 bases between. The CDR3 protein is CASTPSGELFF. CDR3 bases: TGTGCCAGCACCCCCTCTGGGGAGCTGTTTTTT.

A few counts support this clonotype. The rearrangement links TRBV7-9 to TRBJ2-3; D is ambiguous. V was shortened by 8 bases and J by 6 bases, with 12 bases between the two germline ends. Germline V gene sequence: CDR1 SEHNR, CDR2 FQNEAQ (reference sequence). This CDR3 is 12 amino acids long. Written as DNA, the CDR3 is TGTGCCAGCGCAACGTCTTTGGATACGCAGTATTTT. Protein sequence: CASATSLDTQYF.

The CDR3 nucleotides are TGTGCCAGCAGTCTGTCAGGGAGGGTGGGCAATCAGCCCCAGCATTTT. This translates into CASSLSGRVGNQPQHF. This chain links TRBV6-2 or TRBV6-3 with TRBJ1-5, with D perhaps TRBD1 (5 bases). Trimming cost V 5 bases and J 2 bases, with 16 bases left between them. The germline V gene encodes CDR1 MNHEY and CDR2 SVGEGT. This CDR3 has 16 residues.

This clonotype was observed at least ten times. The chain has TRBV11-2 and TRBJ1-5, with 8 bases lining up with TRBD1. This CDR3 is 13 amino acids long. With 3 bases clipped from V and 5 bases from J, the junction kept 0 bases outside the gene matches. Germline V gene lookup returns CDR1 SGHAT and CDR2 FQNNGV. CDR3 residues: CASSLTGDQPQHF. The CDR3 DNA follows: TGTGCCAGCAGCTTGACAGGGGATCAGCCCCAGCATTTT.

This clonotype was detected ten times or more. This chain joins TRBV5-5 and TRBJ1-2; D is ambiguous. The CDR3 sequence is 15 residues long. Trimming removed 0 bases at V and 2 bases at J, with 11 bases between. Germline loops: CDR1 SGHKS, CDR2 YYEKEE (reference sequence). CDR3 in amino acids: CASSLVVGSNYGYTF. The CDR3 DNA sequence: TGTGCCAGCAGCTTGGTTGTGGGATCCAACTATGGCTACACCTTC.

There are many counts of this clonotype. The V and J genes are TRBV2 and TRBJ1-5; the D gene is possibly TRBD1 (5 bases). This CDR3 region has 13 residues. V lost 7 bases, J lost 6 bases, and 13 bases lay in between. CDR1 SNHLY and CDR2 FYNNEI come from the germline V gene. The CDR3 is CASNQGRSQPQHF. CDR3 bases: TGTGCCAGCAACCAGGGAAGGAGTCAGCCCCAGCATTTT.

This clonotype was picked up many times. The gene calls are TRBV3-1 and TRBJ1-2; D call uncertain. The CDR3 runs to 14 residues. V was clipped by 0 bases and J by 9 bases, with 14 bases between them. Per the germline V gene, CDR1 is LGHDT and CDR2 is YNNKEL (reference sequence). The CDR3 DNA is TGTGCCAGCAGCCAAGAGGTGTATAGTACGAGCTACACCTTC. It codes for CASSQEVYSTSYTF.

This clonotype was seen ten or more times. The rearrangement joins TRBV6-5 to TRBJ2-7, with a tentative D call TRBD2 (5 bases). Trimming took off 0 bases at V and 0 bases at J, with 9 bases between the two ends. Germline CDR1 is MNHEY and CDR2 is SVGAGI. The CDR3 totals 15 residues. CDR3 sequence: CASSYSGGPSYEQYF. The CDR3 region has the DNA TGTGCCAGCAGTTACTCGGGCGGGCCCTCCTACGAGCAGTACTTC.

Regarding this clonotype: It may be a read error: a sequence one base away is much more abundant. The V and J genes are TRBV30 and TRBJ2-7; D call uncertain. The CDR3 length is 12 residues. The germline gives CDR1 GTSNPN, CDR2 SVGIG (reference sequence). CDR3 amino acids: CAFLVSSYERYF. The CDR3 bases are TGTGCCTTCTTGGTGAGCTCCTACGAGCGGTACTTC.

The J gene is TRBJ1-6, the V gene TRBV10-3; TRBD1 agrees at 7 bases. The CDR3 sequence is 13 residues long. Germline CDR1 and CDR2: ENHRY and SYGVKD. J was trimmed by 9 bases and V by 10 bases; bases with no gene match: 9. In nucleotides, the CDR3 is TGTGCCACCGCTGGACAGGTCACTTCACCCCTCCACTTT. Protein sequence: CATAGQVTSPLHF.

This rearrangement joins TRBV4-2 to TRBJ1-6; D gene uncertain. Germline-derived CDR1 and CDR2 are LGHNA and YNFKEQ. The V gene lost 0 bases and the J gene lost 8 bases, with 5 bases spanning the gap. The CDR3 is 13 amino acids. CDR3 amino acids: CASSQELDSPLHF. DNA for the CDR3: TGTGCCAGCAGCCAAGAGTTAGATTCACCCCTCCACTTT.

Only a few counts were recorded for this clonotype. The chain employs TRBV28 and TRBJ2-5, with TRBD2 matching 10 bases. Germline V lookup: CDR1 MDHEN, CDR2 SYDVKM. Losses at the gene ends were 8 bases for V and 5 bases for J; bases not matched to a gene: 8. This CDR3 has 14 residues. DNA for the CDR3: TGTGCCAGCGAGGCTAGCGGGAGCAGGGAGACCCAGTACTTC. It is translated as CASEASGSRETQYF.

This clonotype was detected many times. This rearrangement joins TRBV6-1 to TRBJ2-3; a weak D match, TRBD1 (5 bases). V was trimmed by 3 bases and J by 1 base, leaving 14 bases between them. The CDR3 consists of 16 residues. The V gene's germline CDR1 is MNHNS and CDR2 SASEGT. This CDR3 is CASSDLQGSRTDTQYF. DNA for the CDR3: TGTGCCAGCAGTGATTTGCAGGGTAGTCGCACAGATACGCAGTATTTT.

The sample holds many counts of this clonotype. The chain carries TRBV6-5 and TRBJ1-1, with TRBD1 identical over 7 bases. CDR3 length: 14 amino acids. Germline values: CDR1 MNHEY, CDR2 SVGAGI. V lost 2 bases, J lost 7 bases, and 7 bases stayed unmatched. Here the CDR3 reads CASSYRQGPYEAFF. DNA for the CDR3: TGTGCCAGCAGTTACCGACAGGGCCCTTATGAAGCTTTCTTT.

This clonotype has at least ten counts. The chain joins TRBV20-1 to TRBJ2-5; TRBD2 matches 9 bases. The germline CDR1 and CDR2 sequences are DFQATT and SNEGSKA (reference sequence). J was trimmed by 6 bases and V by 5 bases; bases with no gene match: 7. This CDR3 is built from 13 residues. The CDR3 sequence: CSADGLARQTQYF. Written as DNA, the CDR3 is TGCAGTGCTGACGGACTAGCGCGGCAGACCCAGTACTTC.

This clonotype was detected many times. J is TRBJ2-7 and V is TRBV7-9; 11 bases line up with TRBD1. CDR3 size: 14 residues. In germline, CDR1 is SEHNR, CDR2 FQNEAQ (reference sequence). With 5 bases clipped from V and 2 bases from J, the junction kept 2 bases outside the gene matches. The DNA of the CDR3 is TGTGCCAGCAGCCAGGGACAGGGGGCCTACGAGCAGTACTTC. Translating it yields CASSQGQGAYEQYF.

This clonotype appeared many times. The chain recombines TRBV28 with TRBJ1-5; the D gene is possibly TRBD1 (5 bases). The germline CDR1 and CDR2 sequences are MDHEN and SYDVKM. CDR3 length equals 19 residues. V lost 0 bases to trimming and J lost 0 bases, with 18 bases between them. CDR3 sequence reads: CASSLWVGRGEDSNQPQHF. The CDR3 DNA follows: TGTGCCAGCAGTTTATGGGTCGGGCGGGGGGAGGATAGCAATCAGCCCCAGCATTTT. The full variable domain, completed using reference TRBV28 and TRBJ1-5, is DVKVTQSSRYLVKRTGEKVFLECVQDMDHENMFWYRQDPGLGLRLIYFSYDVKMKEKGDIPEGYSVSREKKERFSLILESASTNQTSMYLCASSLWVGRGEDSNQPQHFGDGTRLSIL.

The CDR3 coding sequence is TGTGCCAGCTTCGCCAGCGGGGGGTCCTACGAGCAGTACTTC. It codes for CASFASGGSYEQYF. This chain uses TRBV5-6 with TRBJ2-7, with 9 bases that match TRBD2. Losses at the gene ends were 7 bases for V and 1 base for J; bases not matched to a gene: 6. Germline CDR1 is SGHDT and CDR2 is YYEEEE. The CDR3 has 14 residues. Full variable domain (remainder filled in from reference TRBV5-6 and TRBJ2-7): DAGVTQSPTHLIKTRGQQVTLRCSPKSGHDTVSWYQQALGQGPQFIFQYYEEEERQRGNFPDRFSGHQFPNYSSELNVNALLLGDSALYLCASFASGGSYEQYFGPGTRLTVT.